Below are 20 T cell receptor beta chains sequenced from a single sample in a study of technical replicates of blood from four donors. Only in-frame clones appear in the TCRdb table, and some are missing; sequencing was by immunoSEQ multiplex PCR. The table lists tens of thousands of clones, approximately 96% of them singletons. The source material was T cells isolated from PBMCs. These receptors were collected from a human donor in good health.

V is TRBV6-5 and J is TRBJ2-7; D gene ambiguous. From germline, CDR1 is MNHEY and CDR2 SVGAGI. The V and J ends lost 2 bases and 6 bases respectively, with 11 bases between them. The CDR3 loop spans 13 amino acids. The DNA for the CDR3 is TGTGCCAGCAGTTACGTGGAAGGCGGCGAGCAGTACTTC. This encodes CASSYVEGGEQYF.

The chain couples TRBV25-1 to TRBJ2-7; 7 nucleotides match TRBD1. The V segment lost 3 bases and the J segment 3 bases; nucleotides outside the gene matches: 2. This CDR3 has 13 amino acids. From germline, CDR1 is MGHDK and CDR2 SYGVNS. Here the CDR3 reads CASSDGTVYEQYF. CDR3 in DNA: TGTGCCAGCAGTGACGGGACAGTCTACGAGCAGTACTTC.

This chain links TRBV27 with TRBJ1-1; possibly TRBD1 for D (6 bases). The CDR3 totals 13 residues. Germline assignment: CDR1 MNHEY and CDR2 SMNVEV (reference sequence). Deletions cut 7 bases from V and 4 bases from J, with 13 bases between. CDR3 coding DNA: TGTGCCAGCACGACGAGGGGGGGCACTGAAGCTTTCTTT. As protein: CASTTRGGTEAFF.

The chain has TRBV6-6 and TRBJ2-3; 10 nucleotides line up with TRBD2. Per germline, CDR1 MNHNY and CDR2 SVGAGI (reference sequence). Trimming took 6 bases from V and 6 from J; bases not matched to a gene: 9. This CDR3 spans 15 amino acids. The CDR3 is CASSLDGTSADTQYF. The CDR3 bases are TGTGCCAGCAGCTTAGACGGGACTAGCGCTGATACGCAGTATTTT.

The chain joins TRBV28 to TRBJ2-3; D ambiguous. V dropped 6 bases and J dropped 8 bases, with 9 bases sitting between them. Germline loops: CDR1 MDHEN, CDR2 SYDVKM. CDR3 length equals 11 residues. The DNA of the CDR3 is TGTGCCAGCAGCAGTGTTGGTACGCAGTATTTT. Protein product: CASSSVGTQYF.

The CDR3 is CASSLGTQGKAFF. In DNA form, the CDR3 reads TGTGCCAGCAGCTTGGGGACACAGGGGAAGGCTTTCTTT. The V gene is TRBV25-1, the J gene TRBJ1-1; TRBD1 matches 7 bases. Germline CDR1 reads MGHDK; CDR2 reads SYGVNS. The CDR3 has 13 amino acids. The J segment lost 11 bases and the V segment lost 6 bases, leaving 12 bases of the junction unmatched.

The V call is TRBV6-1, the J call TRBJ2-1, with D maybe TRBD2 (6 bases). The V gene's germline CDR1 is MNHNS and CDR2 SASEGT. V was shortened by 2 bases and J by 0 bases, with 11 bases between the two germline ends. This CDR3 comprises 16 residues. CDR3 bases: TGTGCCAGCAGTGAAATACCCGGGAGCTCCTACAATGAGCAGTTCTTC. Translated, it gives CASSEIPGSSYNEQFF.

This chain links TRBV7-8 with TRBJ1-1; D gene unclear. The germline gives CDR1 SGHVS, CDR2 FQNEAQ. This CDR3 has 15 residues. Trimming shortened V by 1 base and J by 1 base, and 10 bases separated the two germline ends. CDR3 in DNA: TGTGCCAGCAGCTTAGAGAACGCAGGGAACACTGAAGCTTTCTTT. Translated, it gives CASSLENAGNTEAFF. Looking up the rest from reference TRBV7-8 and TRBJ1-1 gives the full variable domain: GAGVSQSPRYKVAKRGQDVALRCDPISGHVSLFWYQQALGQGPEFLTYFQNEAQLDKSGLPSDRFFAERPEGSVSTLKIQRTQQEDSAVYLCASSLENAGNTEAFFGQGTRLTVV.

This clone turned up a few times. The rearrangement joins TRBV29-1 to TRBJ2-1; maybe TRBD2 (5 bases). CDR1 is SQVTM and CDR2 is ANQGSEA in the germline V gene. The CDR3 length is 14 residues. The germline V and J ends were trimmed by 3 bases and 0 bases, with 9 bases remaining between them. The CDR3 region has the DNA TGCAGCGTTGATACCAGCGGCTCCTACAATGAGCAGTTCTTC. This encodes CSVDTSGSYNEQFF.

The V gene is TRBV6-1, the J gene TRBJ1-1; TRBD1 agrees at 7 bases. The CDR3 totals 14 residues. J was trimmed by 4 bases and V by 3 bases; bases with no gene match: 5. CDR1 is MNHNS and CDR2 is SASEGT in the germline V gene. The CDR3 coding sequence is TGTGCCAGCAGTGAGTCACAGGGGATCACTGAAGCTTTCTTT. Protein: CASSESQGITEAFF.

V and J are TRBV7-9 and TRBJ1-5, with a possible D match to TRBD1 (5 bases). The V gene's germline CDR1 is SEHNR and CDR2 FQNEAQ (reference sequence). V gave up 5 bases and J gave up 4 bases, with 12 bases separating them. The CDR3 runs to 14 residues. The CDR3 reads CASSHTGVNQPQHF. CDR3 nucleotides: TGTGCCAGCAGCCATACAGGAGTTAATCAGCCCCAGCATTTT.

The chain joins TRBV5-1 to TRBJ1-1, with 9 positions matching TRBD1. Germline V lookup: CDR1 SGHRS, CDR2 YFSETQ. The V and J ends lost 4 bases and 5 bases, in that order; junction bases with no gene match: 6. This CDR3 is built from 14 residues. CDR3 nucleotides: TGCGCCAGCAGCCCACAGGGGGCTCGGACTGAAGCTTTCTTT. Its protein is CASSPQGARTEAFF. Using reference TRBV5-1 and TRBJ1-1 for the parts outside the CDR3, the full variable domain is KAGVTQTPRYLIKTRGQQVTLSCSPISGHRSVSWYQQTPGQGLQFLFEYFSETQRNKGNFPGRFSGRQFSNSRSEMNVSTLELGDSALYLCASSPQGARTEAFFGQGTRLTVV.

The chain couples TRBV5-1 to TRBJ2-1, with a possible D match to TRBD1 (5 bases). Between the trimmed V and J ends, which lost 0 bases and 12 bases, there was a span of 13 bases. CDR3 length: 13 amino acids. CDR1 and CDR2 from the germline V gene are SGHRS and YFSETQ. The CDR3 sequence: CASSLAPGQGQFF. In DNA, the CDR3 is TGCGCCAGCAGCTTGGCCCCTGGGCAGGGGCAGTTCTTC.

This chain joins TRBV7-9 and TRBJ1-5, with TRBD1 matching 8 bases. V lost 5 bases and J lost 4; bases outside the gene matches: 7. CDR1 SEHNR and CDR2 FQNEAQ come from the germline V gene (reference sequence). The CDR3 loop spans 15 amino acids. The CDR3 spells CASSVGTGLNQPQHF. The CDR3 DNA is TGTGCCAGCAGCGTCGGGACAGGCTTAAATCAGCCCCAGCATTTT.

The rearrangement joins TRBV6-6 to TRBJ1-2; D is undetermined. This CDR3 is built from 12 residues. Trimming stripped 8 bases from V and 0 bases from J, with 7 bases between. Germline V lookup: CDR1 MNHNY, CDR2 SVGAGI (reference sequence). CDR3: CASREPNYGYTF. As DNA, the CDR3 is TGTGCCAGCCGGGAGCCTAACTATGGCTACACCTTC.

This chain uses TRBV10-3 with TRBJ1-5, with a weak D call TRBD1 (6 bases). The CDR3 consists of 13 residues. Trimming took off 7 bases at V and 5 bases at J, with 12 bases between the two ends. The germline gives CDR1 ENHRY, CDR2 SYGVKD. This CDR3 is CAITAGVDQPQHF. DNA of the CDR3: TGTGCCATCACCGCAGGGGTTGATCAGCCCCAGCATTTT.

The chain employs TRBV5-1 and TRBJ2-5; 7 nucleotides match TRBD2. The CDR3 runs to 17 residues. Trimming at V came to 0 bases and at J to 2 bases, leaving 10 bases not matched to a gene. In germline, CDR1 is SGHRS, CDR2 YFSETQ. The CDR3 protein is CASSLVRGGRRQETQYF. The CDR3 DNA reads TGCGCCAGCAGCTTGGTAAGGGGCGGGAGAAGACAAGAGACCCAGTACTTC.

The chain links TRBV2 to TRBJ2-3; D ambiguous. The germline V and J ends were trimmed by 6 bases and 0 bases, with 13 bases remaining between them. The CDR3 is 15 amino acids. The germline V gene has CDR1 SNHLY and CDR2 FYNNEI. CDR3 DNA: TGTGCCAGCAGCCCCCCAGGTGCTAGCACAGATACGCAGTATTTT. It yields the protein CASSPPGASTDTQYF. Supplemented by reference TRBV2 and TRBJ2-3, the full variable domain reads EPEVTQTPSHQVTQMGQEVILRCVPISNHLYFYWYRQILGQKVEFLVSFYNNEISEKSEIFDDQFSVERPDGSNFTLKIRSTKLEDSAMYFCASSPPGASTDTQYFGPGTRLTVL.

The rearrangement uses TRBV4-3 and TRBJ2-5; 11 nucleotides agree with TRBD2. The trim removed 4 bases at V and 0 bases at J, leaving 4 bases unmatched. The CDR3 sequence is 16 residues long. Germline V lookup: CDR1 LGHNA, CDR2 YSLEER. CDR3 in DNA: TGCGCCAGCAGCCGGGAGGGACTAGCGGACCAAGAGACCCAGTACTTC. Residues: CASSREGLADQETQYF.

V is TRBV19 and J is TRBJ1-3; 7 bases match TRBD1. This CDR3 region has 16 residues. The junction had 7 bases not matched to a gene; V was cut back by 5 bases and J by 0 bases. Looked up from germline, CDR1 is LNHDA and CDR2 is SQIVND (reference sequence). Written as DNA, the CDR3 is TGTGCCAGTAGTCCACAGGGGTTCGCCTCTGGAAACACCATATATTTT. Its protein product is CASSPQGFASGNTIYF.